Listed below are T cell receptor beta chains from one sample, sequenced in a study of vaccination and CD4 T cells after COVID-19. Their antigen targets remain unknown. Each CDR3 protein gets one entry after TCRdb re-called the PCR reads with MiXCR. The sample holds about 14,000 distinct CDR3 sequences, roughly 56% seen once. The sequencing input was CD4+ T cells from blood, cultured in vitro. The receptors here all came from a human donor who had recovered from COVID-19. Both conserved end residues are part of each CDR3. A D gene is named only where the DNA matches it firmly. A clone size is listed for some rows: how often the clone was seen (once, few, many), or a class if it is expanded.

d_call: TRBD1
clone_size: few
v_call: TRBV6-5
j_call: TRBJ1-6
cdr3_nt: TGTGCCAGCAGTTACGAAGGGACAGGGATAAGTTCACCCCTCCACTTT
cdr3_aa: CASSYEGTGISSPLHF

d_call: .
clone_size: .
v_call: TRBV7-8
j_call: TRBJ1-5
cdr3_nt: TGTGCCAGCAGCTTGGGACGCCATGGGGATCAGCCCCAGCATTTT
cdr3_aa: CASSLGRHGDQPQHF

d_call: .
clone_size: few
v_call: TRBV11-2
j_call: TRBJ1-3
cdr3_nt: TGTGCCAGCAGCTTAGAGGACCGAGGGGGTGGAAACACCATATATTTT
cdr3_aa: CASSLEDRGGGNTIYF

d_call: .
clone_size: few
v_call: TRBV11-3
j_call: TRBJ2-5
cdr3_nt: TGTGCCAGCAGCTTCGTGACCGAAGAGACCCAGTACTTC
cdr3_aa: CASSFVTEETQYF

d_call: .
clone_size: few
v_call: TRBV6-1
j_call: TRBJ1-2
cdr3_nt: TGTGCCAGTTACTTAATGGCCTATGGCTACACCTTC
cdr3_aa: CASYLMAYGYTF

d_call: .
clone_size: .
v_call: TRBV6-1
j_call: TRBJ1-5
cdr3_nt: TGTGCCATCAGGCCGGGGGCAATACAGCCCCAGCATTTT
cdr3_aa: CAIRPGAIQPQHF

d_call: .
clone_size: .
v_call: TRBV27
j_call: TRBJ2-5
cdr3_nt: TGTGCCAGCAGTTTGGGGGGGCTAAGCCAAGAGACCCAGTACTTC
cdr3_aa: CASSLGGLSQETQYF

d_call: TRBD1
clone_size: .
v_call: TRBV27
j_call: TRBJ2-7
cdr3_nt: TGTGCCAGCAGTTTCACAGACAGGGTTCCCCTCTACGAGCAGTACTTC
cdr3_aa: CASSFTDRVPLYEQYF

d_call: .
clone_size: .
v_call: TRBV30
j_call: TRBJ2-7
cdr3_nt: TGTGCCTGGATCCCCTCAGGGGGGGTCTCGGGGGAGCAGTACTTC
cdr3_aa: CAWIPSGGVSGEQYF

d_call: .
clone_size: few
v_call: TRBV6-1
j_call: TRBJ2-7
cdr3_nt: TGTGCCACCACAAGGGCGGAGTTGTACGAGCAGTACTTC
cdr3_aa: CATTRAELYEQYF

d_call: .
clone_size: .
v_call: TRBV6-1
j_call: TRBJ2-3
cdr3_nt: TGTGCCAGCAGTGCCCGAGGGGACGGCACAGATACGCAGTATTTT
cdr3_aa: CASSARGDGTDTQYF

d_call: TRBD1
clone_size: .
v_call: TRBV6-1
j_call: TRBJ1-2
cdr3_nt: TGTGCCAGCAGACCGAGACCCACAGGGGCGTTCTATGGCTACACCTTC
cdr3_aa: CASRPRPTGAFYGYTF

d_call: .
clone_size: .
v_call: TRBV24-1
j_call: TRBJ2-3
cdr3_nt: TGTGCCACCAGTGAAAGCCTCGGACAGTCAGATACGCAGTATTTT
cdr3_aa: CATSESLGQSDTQYF

d_call: TRBD1
clone_size: .
v_call: TRBV5-4
j_call: TRBJ1-2
cdr3_nt: TGTGCCAGCAGCGGGGCGACAGGGAACTATGGCTACACCTTC
cdr3_aa: CASSGATGNYGYTF

d_call: TRBD1
clone_size: .
v_call: TRBV7-2
j_call: TRBJ1-3
cdr3_nt: TGTGCCAGCACCTTTCAGGGGGGCTGGGGGAACACCATATATTTT
cdr3_aa: CASTFQGGWGNTIYF

d_call: .
clone_size: few
v_call: TRBV18
j_call: TRBJ1-2
cdr3_nt: TGTGCCAGCTCTGAGGGCGACTATGGCTACACCTTC
cdr3_aa: CASSEGDYGYTF

d_call: .
clone_size: .
v_call: TRBV7-9
j_call: TRBJ1-2
cdr3_nt: TGTGCCAGCAGTCCCGCGGGGCCGCGAGCTAACTATGGCTACACCTTC
cdr3_aa: CASSPAGPRANYGYTF

d_call: TRBD2
clone_size: .
v_call: TRBV4-2
j_call: TRBJ2-3
cdr3_nt: TGTGCCAGCAGCCAAGGGAATAGCGGGAGGGCGGGAGATACGCAGTATTTT
cdr3_aa: CASSQGNSGRAGDTQYF

d_call: TRBD1
clone_size: .
v_call: TRBV28
j_call: TRBJ1-2
cdr3_nt: TGTGCCAGCAGCCCAGGGGGGACAACTAACTATGGCTACACCTTC
cdr3_aa: CASSPGGTTNYGYTF

d_call: .
clone_size: .
v_call: TRBV7-3
j_call: TRBJ2-2
cdr3_nt: TGTGCCAGCGGGGGACATGCCCGCGGGGAGCTGTTTTTT
cdr3_aa: CASGGHARGELFF

d_call: .
clone_size: .
v_call: TRBV27
j_call: TRBJ1-3
cdr3_nt: TGTGCCAGCATTGGACGGCTTGGAAACACCATATATTTT
cdr3_aa: CASIGRLGNTIYF

d_call: .
clone_size: once
v_call: TRBV3-1
j_call: TRBJ1-2
cdr3_nt: TGTGCCAGCAGCCCCGAGGGCAGCCCCAACTATGGCTACACCTTC
cdr3_aa: CASSPEGSPNYGYTF

d_call: TRBD1
clone_size: few
v_call: TRBV27
j_call: TRBJ1-5
cdr3_nt: TGTGCCAGCAAGAGCCCGACAGGGTTGTCTGATCAGCCCCAGCATTTT
cdr3_aa: CASKSPTGLSDQPQHF

d_call: TRBD1
clone_size: .
v_call: TRBV19
j_call: TRBJ1-1
cdr3_nt: TGTGCCAGTGAGGACAGGCGGAACACTGAAGCTTTCTTT
cdr3_aa: CASEDRRNTEAFF

d_call: .
clone_size: .
v_call: TRBV6-1
j_call: TRBJ1-1
cdr3_nt: TGTGCCAGCAGTGAAGCCCCGGGGTCGAGGACTGAAGCTTTCTTT
cdr3_aa: CASSEAPGSRTEAFF

d_call: TRBD2
clone_size: .
v_call: TRBV12-3/TRBV12-4
j_call: TRBJ2-3
cdr3_nt: TGTGCCAGCAGTCCGCTAGCGGGAAGGGATACGCAGTATTTT
cdr3_aa: CASSPLAGRDTQYF